Below, 11 T cell receptor beta chains from the same sample are listed, as sequenced in a study of T cells after yellow fever vaccination. MiXCR was run by TCRdb on the 5' RACE reads, yielding one entry per CDR3 protein. The sample records fewer than 400,000 distinct CDR3 sequences, around 11% being singletons. Sequencing was performed on CD4+ T cells sorted from PBMCs, taken 45 days after the yellow fever booster vaccination. These receptors came from a man aged 18 to 35 who received the YFV17D yellow fever vaccine.

This clonotype came up many times. The chain is built from TRBV10-3 and TRBJ2-3; 8 bases align to TRBD1. CDR1 and CDR2 (germline): ENHRY, SYGVKD. The CDR3 extends over 16 amino acids. V shed 8 bases and J 1 base; nucleotides not matched to a gene: 11. The CDR3 region has the DNA TGTGCCATCGGGCGGACAGGGTCATTAGGCACAGATACGCAGTATTTT. It is translated as CAIGRTGSLGTDTQYF.

This chain uses TRBV6-2 or TRBV6-3 with TRBJ2-3, with 9 positions matching TRBD2. The CDR3 extends over 18 amino acids. The trim removed 5 bases at V and 0 bases at J, leaving 12 bases unmatched. CDR1 MNHEY and CDR2 SVGEGT come from the germline V gene. Written as DNA, the CDR3 is TGTGCCAGCAGTCCAAGGGATGCCGGGACTAGCAGCACAGATACGCAGTATTTT. The encoded protein is CASSPRDAGTSSTDTQYF.

The rearrangement joins TRBV7-9 to TRBJ2-7; perhaps TRBD2 as D (5 bases). Germline assignment: CDR1 SEHNR and CDR2 FQNEAQ (reference sequence). The CDR3 consists of 15 residues. CDR3 region: CARSSPRTGWYEQYF. The CDR3 DNA is TGTGCGCGCAGCTCGCCGAGGACGGGATGGTACGAGCAGTACTTC.

V usage is TRBV13 and J usage is TRBJ2-5; D might be TRBD2 (5 bases). V lost 0 bases, J lost 0 bases, and 11 bases lay in between. This CDR3 has 16 residues. Germline V gene sequence: CDR1 PRHDT, CDR2 FYEKMQ (reference sequence). The CDR3 DNA is TGTGCCAGCAGCTTAGGCGGACGGGGTCACCAAGAGACCCAGTACTTC. Amino acids: CASSLGGRGHQETQYF.

This clonotype came up many times. The J gene is TRBJ2-1, the V gene TRBV11-2; D perhaps matches TRBD2 (5 bases). Per germline, CDR1 SGHAT and CDR2 FQNNGV. The CDR3 has 13 residues. The V gene lost 6 bases and the J gene lost 7 bases, with 13 bases spanning the gap. CDR3 sequence (DNA): TGTGCCAGCAGTCTCGGACTTCAAAATGAGCAGTTCTTC. Amino acid sequence: CASSLGLQNEQFF.

The chain joins TRBV14 to TRBJ1-2; no definite D call. With 1 base removed from V and 4 bases from J, the gap between germline ends came to 13 bases. The CDR3 spans 15 residues. Germline CDR1 reads SGHDN; CDR2 reads FVKESK. This CDR3 reads CASSQVGKRAYGYTF. The CDR3 region has the DNA TGTGCCAGCAGCCAAGTTGGAAAGCGAGCCTATGGCTACACCTTC.

This clonotype was seen only a few times. The chain employs TRBV11-2 and TRBJ2-1; TRBD2 is a possible D gene (5 bases). V lost 6 bases and J 4 bases, leaving 16 bases between the germline ends. Germline CDR1 is SGHAT and CDR2 is FQNNGV. The CDR3 consists of 15 residues. CDR3 bases: TGTGCCAGCAGTTCCCCCCTCGGGGTTTACAATGAGCAGTTCTTC. This gives the protein CASSSPLGVYNEQFF. Variable domain in full (rest from reference TRBV11-2 and TRBJ2-1): EAGVAQSPRYKIIEKRQSVAFWCNPISGHATLYWYQQILGQGPKLLIQFQNNGVVDDSQLPKDRFSAERLKGVDSTLKIQPAKLEDSAVYLCASSSPLGVYNEQFFGPGTRLTVL.

This clonotype was seen ten or more times. CDR3 sequence reads: CASSPSGTIGDEQYF. The CDR3 coding sequence is TGCGCCAGCAGCCCTTCCGGGACAATCGGGGACGAGCAGTACTTC. The V gene is TRBV5-1, the J gene TRBJ2-7, with a weak D call TRBD1 (6 bases). Germline lookup yields CDR1 SGHRS and CDR2 YFSETQ. CDR3 length equals 15 residues. V was cut by 4 bases and J by 5 bases, with 19 bases left in between.

The chain carries TRBV20-1 and TRBJ2-1; D is unclear. Germline CDR1 reads DFQATT; CDR2 reads SNEGSKA (reference sequence). With 8 bases removed from V and 7 bases from J, the gap between germline ends came to 15 bases. The CDR3 extends over 12 amino acids. The CDR3 sequence: CSILGPINEQFF. Written as DNA, the CDR3 is TGCAGTATTCTAGGCCCGATAAATGAGCAGTTCTTC.

This clonotype has just a few counts. This chain joins TRBV7-2 and TRBJ2-4; tentative D call: TRBD1 (5 bases). Germline CDR1 SGHTA, CDR2 FQGNSA. V was cut by 5 bases and J by 0 bases, with 11 bases left in between. There are 15 residues in the CDR3. The CDR3 nucleotides read TGTGCCAGCAGCAACGCCAGGGCAGCCAAAAACATTCAGTACTTC. Its protein is CASSNARAAKNIQYF.

This clonotype came up many times. This rearrangement joins TRBV7-2 to TRBJ2-3, with D possibly being TRBD2 (5 bases). Germline CDR1 is SGHTA and CDR2 is FQGNSA. The CDR3 spans 14 residues. V shed 3 bases and J shed 0 bases, with 7 bases lying between them. The CDR3 DNA reads as TGTGCCAGCAGCTTTGGCGGGAGCACAGATACGCAGTATTTT. Encoded protein: CASSFGGSTDTQYF. The full variable domain, its missing parts supplied by reference TRBV7-2 and TRBJ2-3, is GAGVSQSPSNKVTEKGKDVELRCDPISGHTALYWYRQSLGQGLEFLIYFQGNSAPDKSGLPSDRFSAERTGGSVSTLTIQRTQQEDSAVYLCASSFGGSTDTQYFGPGTRLTVL.